The 28 T cell receptor beta chains below all came from one sample that was sequenced in a study of blood T cell repertoires in COVID-19 (dated by TCRdb to 2018 to 2020). To prepare the library, the immunoSEQ multiplex PCR assay was applied. The source is immuneACCESS, and TCRdb retained only in-frame sequences with V and J called. Part of the clones is not carried over; for the studies checked, unresolved V genes explain less than half of this, and the remainder is unexplained. The sample table holds fewer than 400,000 clones, of which just under 90% were seen once. The ten largest clones capture 10% of the sample. The sequencing sample was made of PBMCs or T cells enriched from blood (not recorded which). The receptor set was obtained from a woman between 50 and 59 years old who had recovered from COVID-19.

There are a few counts of this clone. The V call is TRBV5-1, the J call TRBJ2-4; 8 bases align to TRBD2. The germline V gene has CDR1 SGHRS and CDR2 YFSETQ. CDR3 length: 14 residues. Germline trimming cut 4 bases from V and 6 bases from J; bases unmatched to any gene: 6. In DNA, the CDR3 is TGCGCCAGCAGCGATACGGGGGGGATAAACATTCAGTACTTC. Translating it yields CASSDTGGINIQYF.

The chain carries TRBV19 and TRBJ1-1, with D possibly matching TRBD1 (5 bases). Germline V gene data show CDR1 as LNHDA and CDR2 as SQIVND (reference sequence). Trimming took off 2 bases at V and 11 bases at J, with 15 bases between the two ends. The CDR3 runs 13 residues. The CDR3, as DNA: TGTGCCAGTAGTATACAGGGAACGTTGGCGGCTTTCTTT. Translated: CASSIQGTLAAFF.

The V and J genes are TRBV27 and TRBJ1-4; possible D gene TRBD1, 6 bases. Per germline, CDR1 MNHEY and CDR2 SMNVEV (reference sequence). V lost 5 bases and J lost 7, with 17 bases in between. CDR3 length: 15 residues. This chain's CDR3 is CASSPPSRGGEKLFF. The CDR3 nucleotides are TGTGCCAGCAGTCCACCTTCCCGAGGGGGTGAAAAACTGTTTTTT.

The chain employs TRBV28 and TRBJ1-5; D gene uncertain. Germline V gene lookup returns CDR1 MDHEN and CDR2 SYDVKM. The CDR3 runs 13 residues. V shed 6 bases and J shed 3 bases, with 9 bases lying between them. CDR3 amino acids: CASRNIANQPQHF. The CDR3 region has the DNA TGTGCCAGCAGAAACATAGCCAATCAGCCCCAGCATTTT.

The gene calls are TRBV7-8 and TRBJ2-2; 13 nucleotides agree with TRBD2. The length of the CDR3 is 18 residues. Germline CDR1 and CDR2: SGHVS and FQNEAQ. V shed 5 bases, J shed 7 bases, and the junction held 13 bases outside the gene matches. The CDR3 nucleotides are TGTGCCAGCAGCCCCGACCGAACTAGCGGGGGGGCCGTCGGGGAGCTGTTTTTT. This translates into CASSPDRTSGGAVGELFF. The whole variable domain, remainder taken from reference TRBV7-8 and TRBJ2-2, is GAGVSQSPRYKVAKRGQDVALRCDPISGHVSLFWYQQALGQGPEFLTYFQNEAQLDKSGLPSDRFFAERPEGSVSTLKIQRTQQEDSAVYLCASSPDRTSGGAVGELFFGEGSRLTVL.

The chain uses TRBV4-1 and TRBJ2-7; TRBD1 agrees at 8 bases. Germline loops: CDR1 MGHRA, CDR2 YSYEKL. Unmatched junction bases numbered 4, after V lost 0 bases and J lost 3 bases. The CDR3 is 15 residues long. The CDR3 coding sequence is TGCGCCAGCAGCCAAGAGTGGGACAGGAGCTACGAGCAGTACTTC. Its protein product is CASSQEWDRSYEQYF.

The chain joins TRBV6-1 to TRBJ1-5; perhaps TRBD1 as D (5 bases). Between the trimmed V and J ends, which lost 0 bases and 2 bases, there was a span of 8 bases. Germline lookup yields CDR1 MNHNS and CDR2 SASEGT. The CDR3 loop spans 15 amino acids. The CDR3 loop reads CASSEAEGRNQPQHF. The CDR3 nucleotides read TGTGCCAGCAGTGAAGCGGAGGGACGCAATCAGCCCCAGCATTTT.

The rearrangement uses TRBV3-1 (or the pseudogene TRBV3-2) and TRBJ2-7; 9 bases line up with TRBD1. The CDR3 runs to 15 residues. Trimming took 2 bases from V and 5 from J; bases not matched to a gene: 7. Germline V gene data show CDR1 as LGHDT and CDR2 as YNNKEL (reference sequence). CDR3 in amino acids: CASSQSGTGINEQYF. The CDR3 DNA sequence: TGTGCCAGCAGCCAATCCGGGACAGGGATCAACGAGCAGTACTTC.

This clone was recorded once. The chain uses TRBV7-9 and TRBJ2-1; weak D call: TRBD1 (5 bases). V lost 4 bases and J 0 bases, leaving 10 bases between the germline ends. The CDR3 spans 15 residues. Per the germline V gene, CDR1 is SEHNR and CDR2 is FQNEAQ (reference sequence). CDR3 sequence reads: CASSSRQSSYNEQFF. The CDR3 DNA reads as TGTGCCAGCAGCTCACGACAGAGCTCCTACAATGAGCAGTTCTTC.

This sequence joins TRBV2 and TRBJ1-5; unclear D gene. Germline values: CDR1 SNHLY, CDR2 FYNNEI. This CDR3 spans 13 amino acids. V was cut by 5 bases and J by 9 bases, with 14 bases left in between. Written as DNA, the CDR3 is TGTGCCAGCAGTAGAGAGGTGGATGGGCCCCAGCATTTT. This sequence encodes CASSREVDGPQHF.

Sample share makes this clone large. The chain has TRBV7-9 and TRBJ1-6; the D gene is possibly TRBD1 (5 bases). Per germline, CDR1 SEHNR and CDR2 FQNEAQ (reference sequence). The CDR3 consists of 15 residues. Trimming stripped 4 bases from V and 7 bases from J, with 14 bases between. The CDR3 DNA reads TGTGCCAGCAGCTCGTCGGGACTCTCGAATTCACCCCTCCACTTT. Protein product: CASSSSGLSNSPLHF.

This chain joins TRBV2 and TRBJ1-4; possibly TRBD1 for D (5 bases). V gave up 7 bases and J gave up 8 bases, with 14 bases separating them. Per germline, CDR1 SNHLY and CDR2 FYNNEI. This CDR3 region has 13 residues. The CDR3 loop is CASIVGVREKLFF. The CDR3 DNA reads as TGTGCCAGCATCGTAGGGGTCCGGGAAAAACTGTTTTTT.

The chain couples TRBV30 to TRBJ2-3, with 16 bases fitting TRBD2. CDR1 is GTSNPN, CDR2 SVGIG, per germline (reference sequence). The CDR3 is made up of 17 amino acids. V was pared by 5 bases and J by 4 bases, with 9 bases of the junction left unmatched. The CDR3 coding sequence is TGTGCCTGGTCCCGCGGGACTAGCGGGGGGGGATCAGATACGCAGTATTTT. It translates to CAWSRGTSGGGSDTQYF.

The J gene is TRBJ1-1, the V gene TRBV12-5; D possibly corresponds to TRBD1 (6 bases). There are 13 residues in the CDR3. Germline CDR1 LGHNT, CDR2 FRNRAP. Trimming took 0 bases from V and 11 from J, leaving 13 bases between them. Here the CDR3 DNA reads TGTGCTAGTGGTTTGGTACTTGGGGGCTTGGCTTTCTTT. It translates to CASGLVLGGLAFF.

This rearrangement joins TRBV4-3 to TRBJ2-5; possibly TRBD2 for D (7 bases). V was pared by 3 bases and J by 5 bases, with 22 bases between. The germline V gene has CDR1 LGHNA and CDR2 YSLEER. CDR3 length: 17 amino acids. CDR3 amino acids: CASSQGGGALGLETQYF. The CDR3 DNA reads TGCGCCAGCAGCCAGGGAGGGGGGGCCCTTGGTCTGGAGACCCAGTACTTC.

The chain combines TRBV29-1 with TRBJ1-4, with no clear D. CDR1 SQVTM and CDR2 ANQGSEA come from the germline V gene. The CDR3 covers 14 residues. V lost 6 bases and J 0 bases, leaving 11 bases between the germline ends. The DNA for the CDR3 is TGCAGCGTGGCAACGGGTCCAACTAATGAAAAACTGTTTTTT. This codes for CSVATGPTNEKLFF.

This clone was seen a handful of times. J is TRBJ1-3 and V is TRBV3-1 (or the pseudogene TRBV3-2), with 10 nucleotides matching TRBD1. CDR1 is LGHDT and CDR2 is YNNKEL in the germline V gene (reference sequence). This CDR3 has 18 residues. With V trimmed by 4 bases and J by 2 bases, 11 bases remained unmatched. The chain's CDR3 is CASSLRTGGRIAGNTIYF. As DNA, the CDR3 is TGTGCCAGCAGCCTCAGGACAGGGGGAAGGATTGCTGGAAACACCATATATTTT.

This clone was seen just once. V is TRBV7-9 and J is TRBJ1-5, with 9 positions matching TRBD1. This CDR3 region has 16 residues. Trimming at V came to 5 bases and at J to 8 bases, leaving 13 bases not matched to a gene. CDR1 and CDR2 (germline): SEHNR, FQNEAQ (reference sequence). CDR3 amino acids: CASSQSGQGFGEPQHF. As DNA, the CDR3 is TGTGCCAGCAGCCAATCGGGACAGGGTTTTGGTGAGCCCCAGCATTTT.

The V call is TRBV29-1, the J call TRBJ2-1; 7 positions agree with TRBD2. In germline, CDR1 is SQVTM, CDR2 ANQGSEA. Losses at the gene ends were 1 base for V and 5 bases for J; bases not matched to a gene: 5. This CDR3 spans 14 amino acids. CDR3 bases: TGCAGCGTTGAAGGTCTAGCGGACCACAATGAGCAGTTCTTC. This sequence encodes CSVEGLADHNEQFF.

The chain uses TRBV6-5 and TRBJ1-5; 7 bases agree with TRBD1. The J segment lost 5 bases and the V segment lost 0 bases, leaving 4 bases of the junction unmatched. CDR1 and CDR2 from the germline V gene are MNHEY and SVGAGI. The length of the CDR3 is 15 residues. The CDR3, as DNA: TGTGCCAGCAGTTACTCCGGGACAGCAGATCAGCCCCAGCATTTT. Translated: CASSYSGTADQPQHF.

The V gene is TRBV5-1, the J gene TRBJ1-1; D may be TRBD1 (5 bases). CDR1 is SGHRS and CDR2 is YFSETQ in the germline V gene. This CDR3 is 15 amino acids long. Trimming pared 4 bases from V and 0 bases from J, leaving 13 bases between. This CDR3 is CASSPRQSMNTEAFF. In DNA form, the CDR3 reads TGCGCCAGCAGCCCCAGACAGTCTATGAACACTGAAGCTTTCTTT. Variable domain in full (rest from reference TRBV5-1 and TRBJ1-1): KAGVTQTPRYLIKTRGQQVTLSCSPISGHRSVSWYQQTPGQGLQFLFEYFSETQRNKGNFPGRFSGRQFSNSRSEMNVSTLELGDSALYLCASSPRQSMNTEAFFGQGTRLTVV.

The rearrangement links TRBV5-1 to TRBJ1-2; TRBD1 might be the D (5 bases). Trimming took 0 bases from V and 8 from J, leaving 11 bases between them. The length of the CDR3 is 13 residues. Germline V gene lookup returns CDR1 SGHRS and CDR2 YFSETQ. The CDR3 sequence is CASSLESGVGYTF. DNA of the CDR3: TGCGCCAGCAGCTTGGAATCGGGGGTGGGCTACACCTTC.

The chain is built from TRBV3-1 (or the pseudogene TRBV3-2) and TRBJ2-5; 8 bases agree with TRBD2. Germline lookup yields CDR1 LGHDT and CDR2 YNNKEL (reference sequence). Trimming at V came to 1 base and at J to 0 bases, leaving 4 bases not matched to a gene. The CDR3 is made up of 16 amino acids. The CDR3 DNA is TGTGCCAGCAGCCAAGCCGCGGGGGGCCACCAAGAGACCCAGTACTTC. Its protein is CASSQAAGGHQETQYF.

The chain couples TRBV2 to TRBJ1-2, with TRBD1 as a possible D gene (6 bases). The germline gives CDR1 SNHLY, CDR2 FYNNEI. Trimming shortened V by 11 bases and J by 8 bases, and 18 bases separated the two germline ends. The CDR3 totals 12 residues. This CDR3 is CAGSGDRQGYTF. In DNA, the CDR3 is TGTGCCGGGTCAGGGGATCGTCAGGGCTACACCTTC.

The chain has TRBV19 and TRBJ2-2; maybe TRBD1 (6 bases). This CDR3 spans 17 amino acids. Per the germline V gene, CDR1 is LNHDA and CDR2 is SQIVND (reference sequence). V was clipped by 1 base and J by 0 bases, with 12 bases between them. CDR3: CASSIAQTGTNTGELFF. In nucleotides, the CDR3 is TGTGCCAGTAGTATAGCTCAAACAGGGACGAACACCGGGGAGCTGTTTTTT. Filled out from reference TRBV19 and TRBJ2-2, the complete variable domain reads DGGITQSPKYLFRKEGQNVTLSCEQNLNHDAMYWYRQDPGQGLRLIYYSQIVNDFQKGDIAEGYSVSREKKESFPLTVTSAQKNPTAFYLCASSIAQTGTNTGELFFGEGSRLTVL.

The gene calls are TRBV28 and TRBJ2-7; 7 nucleotides agree with TRBD2. The junction had 3 bases not matched to a gene; V was cut back by 4 bases and J by 0 bases. Germline V lookup: CDR1 MDHEN, CDR2 SYDVKM. The CDR3 covers 14 residues. The DNA of the CDR3 is TGTGCCAGCAGTTCTGGGACTAACTCCTACGAGCAGTACTTC. Translation gives CASSSGTNSYEQYF. Variable domain in full (rest from reference TRBV28 and TRBJ2-7): DVKVTQSSRYLVKRTGEKVFLECVQDMDHENMFWYRQDPGLGLRLIYFSYDVKMKEKGDIPEGYSVSREKKERFSLILESASTNQTSMYLCASSSGTNSYEQYFGPGTRLTVT.

The sample holds one count of this clone. The rearrangement links TRBV7-6 to TRBJ1-2; D gene unclear. V lost 5 bases and J 8 bases, leaving 15 bases between the germline ends. The V gene's germline CDR1 is SGHVS and CDR2 FNYEAQ. This CDR3 region has 13 residues. The CDR3 spells CASSPRATGGYTF. CDR3 bases: TGTGCCAGCAGCCCGCGTGCTACCGGGGGCTACACCTTC.

This chain joins TRBV7-9 and TRBJ2-5, with D perhaps matching TRBD1 (6 bases). Trimming shortened V by 5 bases and J by 4 bases, and 8 bases separated the two germline ends. The CDR3 loop spans 12 amino acids. CDR1 and CDR2 (germline): SEHNR, FQNEAQ (reference sequence). The CDR3 coding sequence is TGTGCCAGCAGCCTCAGGGGAGAGACCCAGTACTTC. Translating gives CASSLRGETQYF. Together with reference TRBV7-9 and TRBJ2-5, the CDR3 gives the full variable domain: DTGVSQNPRHKITKRGQNVTFRCDPISEHNRLYWYRQTLGQGPEFLTYFQNEAQLEKSRLLSDRFSAERPKGSFSTLEIQRTEQGDSAMYLCASSLRGETQYFGPGTRLLVL.